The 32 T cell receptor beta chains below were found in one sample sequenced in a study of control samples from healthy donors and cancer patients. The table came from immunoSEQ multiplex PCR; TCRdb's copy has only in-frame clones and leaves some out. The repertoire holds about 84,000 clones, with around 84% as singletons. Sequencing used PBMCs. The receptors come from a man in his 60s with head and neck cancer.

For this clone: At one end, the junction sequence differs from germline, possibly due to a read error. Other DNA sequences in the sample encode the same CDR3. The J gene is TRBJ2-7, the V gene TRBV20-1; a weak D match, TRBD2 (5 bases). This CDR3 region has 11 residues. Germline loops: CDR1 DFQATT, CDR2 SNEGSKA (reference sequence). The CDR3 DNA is TGCAGTGCGAGAGGACTTCGCGAGCAGTACTTC. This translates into CSARGLREQYF.

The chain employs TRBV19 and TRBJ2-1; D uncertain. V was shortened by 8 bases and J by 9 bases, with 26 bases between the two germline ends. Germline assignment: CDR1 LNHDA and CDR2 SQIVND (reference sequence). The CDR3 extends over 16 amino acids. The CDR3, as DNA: TGTGCCAGTGGCCTCCTAGGACCGAAGGGTTATGGTGAGCAGTTCTTC. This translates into CASGLLGPKGYGEQFF.

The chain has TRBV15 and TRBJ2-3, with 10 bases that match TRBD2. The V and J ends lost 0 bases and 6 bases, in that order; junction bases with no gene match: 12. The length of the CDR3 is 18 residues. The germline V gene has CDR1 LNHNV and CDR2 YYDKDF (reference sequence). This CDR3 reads CATSRDQPLAGVGDTQYF. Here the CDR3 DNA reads TGTGCCACCAGCAGAGATCAACCCCTAGCGGGAGTGGGGGATACGCAGTATTTT. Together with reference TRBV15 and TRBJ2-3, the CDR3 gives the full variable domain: DAMVIQNPRYQVTQFGKPVTLSCSQTLNHNVMYWYQQKSSQAPKLLFHYYDKDFNNEADTPDNFQSRRPNTSFCFLDIRSPGLGDTAMYLCATSRDQPLAGVGDTQYFGPGTRLTVL.

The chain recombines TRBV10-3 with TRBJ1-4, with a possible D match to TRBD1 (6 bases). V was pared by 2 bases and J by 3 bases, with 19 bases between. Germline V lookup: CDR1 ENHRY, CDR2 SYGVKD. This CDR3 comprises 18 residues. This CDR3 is CAISEKQGSGASNEKLFF. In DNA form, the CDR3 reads TGTGCCATCAGTGAGAAACAGGGATCGGGGGCCTCTAATGAAAAACTGTTTTTT.

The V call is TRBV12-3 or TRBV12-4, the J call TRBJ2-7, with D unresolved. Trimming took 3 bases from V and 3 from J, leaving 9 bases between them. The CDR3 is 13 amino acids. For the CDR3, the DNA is TGTGCCAGCAGTTTGGCCCTACGCTACGAGCAGTACTTC. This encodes CASSLALRYEQYF.

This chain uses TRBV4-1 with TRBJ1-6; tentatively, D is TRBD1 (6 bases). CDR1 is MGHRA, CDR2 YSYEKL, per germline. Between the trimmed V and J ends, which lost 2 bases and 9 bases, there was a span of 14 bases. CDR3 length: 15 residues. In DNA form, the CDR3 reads TGCGCCAGCAGCCAACTGAGAGGGGGTGGTTCACCCCTCCACTTT. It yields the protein CASSQLRGGGSPLHF.

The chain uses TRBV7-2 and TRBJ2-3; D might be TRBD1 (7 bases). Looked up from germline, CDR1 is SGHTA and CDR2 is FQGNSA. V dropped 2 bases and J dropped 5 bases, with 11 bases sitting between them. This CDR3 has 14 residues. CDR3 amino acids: CASSLNRGGDTQYF. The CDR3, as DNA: TGTGCCAGCAGCTTAAACAGGGGAGGAGATACGCAGTATTTT.

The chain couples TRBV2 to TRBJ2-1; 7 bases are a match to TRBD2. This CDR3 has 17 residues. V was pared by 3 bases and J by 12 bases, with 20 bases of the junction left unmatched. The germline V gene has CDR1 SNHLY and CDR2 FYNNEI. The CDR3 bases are TGTGCCAGCAGTGATGCGGTCTACGTTTCTGGGGGGGAGAGGCAGTTCTTC. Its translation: CASSDAVYVSGGERQFF.

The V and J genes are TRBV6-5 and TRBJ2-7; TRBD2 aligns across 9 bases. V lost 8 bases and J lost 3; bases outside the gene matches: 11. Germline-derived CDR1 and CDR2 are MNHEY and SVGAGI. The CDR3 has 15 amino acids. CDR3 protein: CASSKKPSGDYEQYF. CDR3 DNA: TGTGCCAGCTCGAAGAAGCCTAGCGGGGACTACGAGCAGTACTTC.

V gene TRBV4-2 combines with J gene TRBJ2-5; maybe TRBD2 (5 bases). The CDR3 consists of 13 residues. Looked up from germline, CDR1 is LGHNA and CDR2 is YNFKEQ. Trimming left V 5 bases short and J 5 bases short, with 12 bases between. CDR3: CASSIRVAETQYF. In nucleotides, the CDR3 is TGTGCCAGCAGCATCCGGGTAGCGGAGACCCAGTACTTC.

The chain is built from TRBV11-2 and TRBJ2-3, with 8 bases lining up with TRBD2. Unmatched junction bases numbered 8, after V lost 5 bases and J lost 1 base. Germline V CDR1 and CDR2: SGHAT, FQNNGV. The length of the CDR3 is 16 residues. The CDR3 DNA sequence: TGTGCCAGCAGCCAGAGCGAGACTAGCGGCACAGATACGCAGTATTTT. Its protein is CASSQSETSGTDTQYF.

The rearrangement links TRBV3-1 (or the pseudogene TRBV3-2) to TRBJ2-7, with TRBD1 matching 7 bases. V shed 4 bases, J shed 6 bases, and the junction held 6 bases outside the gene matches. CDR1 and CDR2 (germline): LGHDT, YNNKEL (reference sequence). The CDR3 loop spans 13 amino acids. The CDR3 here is CASSPSAGGEQYF. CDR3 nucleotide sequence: TGTGCCAGCAGCCCAAGTGCAGGGGGCGAGCAGTACTTC.

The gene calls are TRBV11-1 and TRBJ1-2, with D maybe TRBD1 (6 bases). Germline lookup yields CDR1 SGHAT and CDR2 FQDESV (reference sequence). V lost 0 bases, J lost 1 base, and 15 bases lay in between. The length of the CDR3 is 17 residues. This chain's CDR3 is CASSLARWGQGNYGYTF. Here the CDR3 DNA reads TGTGCCAGCAGCTTAGCTCGCTGGGGGCAGGGTAACTATGGCTACACCTTC.

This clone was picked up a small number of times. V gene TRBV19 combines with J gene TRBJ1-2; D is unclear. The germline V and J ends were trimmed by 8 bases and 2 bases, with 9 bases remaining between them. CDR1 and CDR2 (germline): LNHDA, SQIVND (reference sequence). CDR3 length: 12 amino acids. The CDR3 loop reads CASVGSNYGYTF. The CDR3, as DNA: TGTGCCAGTGTTGGAAGCAACTATGGCTACACCTTC.

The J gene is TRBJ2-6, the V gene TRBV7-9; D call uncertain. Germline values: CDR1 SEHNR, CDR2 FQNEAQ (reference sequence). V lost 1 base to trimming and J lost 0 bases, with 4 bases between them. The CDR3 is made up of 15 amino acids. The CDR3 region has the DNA TGTGCCAGCAGCTTAGTATCCTCTGGGGCCAACGTCCTGACTTTC. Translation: CASSLVSSGANVLTF. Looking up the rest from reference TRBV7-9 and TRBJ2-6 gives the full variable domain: DTGVSQNPRHKITKRGQNVTFRCDPISEHNRLYWYRQTLGQGPEFLTYFQNEAQLEKSRLLSDRFSAERPKGSFSTLEIQRTEQGDSAMYLCASSLVSSGANVLTFGAGSRLTVL.

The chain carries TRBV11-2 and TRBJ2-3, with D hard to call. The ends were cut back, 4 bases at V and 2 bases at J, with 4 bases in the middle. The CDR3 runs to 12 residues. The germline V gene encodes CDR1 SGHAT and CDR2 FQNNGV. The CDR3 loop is CASSYHTDTQYF. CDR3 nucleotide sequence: TGTGCCAGCAGCTACCACACAGATACGCAGTATTTT.

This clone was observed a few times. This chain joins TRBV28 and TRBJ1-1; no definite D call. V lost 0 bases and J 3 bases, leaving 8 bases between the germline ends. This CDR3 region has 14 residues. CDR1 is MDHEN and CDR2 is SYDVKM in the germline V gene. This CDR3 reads CASSLWPRDTEAFF. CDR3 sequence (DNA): TGTGCCAGCAGTTTATGGCCTAGGGACACTGAAGCTTTCTTT.

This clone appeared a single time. CDR3 protein: CASSLAGLAGADTQYF. CDR3 in DNA: TGTGCCAGCTCACTCGCGGGACTAGCGGGAGCGGATACGCAGTATTTT. The chain couples TRBV18 to TRBJ2-3; 14 positions agree with TRBD2. Trimming removed 4 bases from V and 6 bases from J; junction bases left unmatched: 6. This CDR3 is 16 amino acids long. Germline loops: CDR1 KGHSH, CDR2 LQKENI.

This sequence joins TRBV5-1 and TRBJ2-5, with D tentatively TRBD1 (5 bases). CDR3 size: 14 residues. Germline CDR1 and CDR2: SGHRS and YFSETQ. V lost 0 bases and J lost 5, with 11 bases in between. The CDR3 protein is CASSLGQPGETQYF. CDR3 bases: TGCGCCAGCAGCTTGGGACAGCCTGGGGAGACCCAGTACTTC.

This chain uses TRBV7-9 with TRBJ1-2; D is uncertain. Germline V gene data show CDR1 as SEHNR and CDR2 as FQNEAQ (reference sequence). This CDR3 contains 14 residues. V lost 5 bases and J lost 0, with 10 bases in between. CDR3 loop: CASSLDLANYGYTF. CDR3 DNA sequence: TGTGCCAGCAGCCTTGACCTGGCTAACTATGGCTACACCTTC.

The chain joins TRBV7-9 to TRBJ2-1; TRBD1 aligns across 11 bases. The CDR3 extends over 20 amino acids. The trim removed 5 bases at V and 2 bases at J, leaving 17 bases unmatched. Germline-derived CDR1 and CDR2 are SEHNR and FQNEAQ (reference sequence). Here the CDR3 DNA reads TGTGCCAGCAGCAACCCAAAGTACCGGGACAGGGGGTTCACCTACAATGAGCAGTTCTTC. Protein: CASSNPKYRDRGFTYNEQFF.

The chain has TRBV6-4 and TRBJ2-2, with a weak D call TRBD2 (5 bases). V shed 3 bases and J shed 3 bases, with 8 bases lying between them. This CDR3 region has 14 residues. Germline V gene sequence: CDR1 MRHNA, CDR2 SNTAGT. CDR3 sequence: CASSESGYTGELFF. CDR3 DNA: TGTGCCAGCAGTGAAAGCGGTTACACCGGGGAGCTGTTTTTT.

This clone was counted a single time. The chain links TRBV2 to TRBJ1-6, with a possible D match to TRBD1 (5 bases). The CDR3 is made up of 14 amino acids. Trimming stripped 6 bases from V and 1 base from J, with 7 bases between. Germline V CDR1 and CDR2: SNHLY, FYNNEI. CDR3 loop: CASRTGSYNSPLHF. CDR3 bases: TGTGCCAGCAGAACAGGATCCTATAATTCACCCCTCCACTTT.

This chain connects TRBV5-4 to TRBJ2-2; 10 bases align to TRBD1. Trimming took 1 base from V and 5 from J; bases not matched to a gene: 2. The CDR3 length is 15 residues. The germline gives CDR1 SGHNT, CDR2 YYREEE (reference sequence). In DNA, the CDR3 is TGTGCCAGCAGCTTGACGGGACAGGGGACCGGGGAGCTGTTTTTT. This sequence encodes CASSLTGQGTGELFF.

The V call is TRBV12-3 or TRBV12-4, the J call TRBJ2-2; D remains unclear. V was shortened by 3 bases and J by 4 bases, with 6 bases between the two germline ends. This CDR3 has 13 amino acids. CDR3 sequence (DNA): TGTGCCAGCAGTTTCGAACCCACCGGGGAGCTGTTTTTT. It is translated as CASSFEPTGELFF.

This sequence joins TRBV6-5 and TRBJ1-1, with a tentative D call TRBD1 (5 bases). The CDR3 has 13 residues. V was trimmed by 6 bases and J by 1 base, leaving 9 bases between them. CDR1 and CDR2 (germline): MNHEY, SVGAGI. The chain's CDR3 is CASSRDRNTEAFF. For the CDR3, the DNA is TGTGCCAGCAGCCGAGACAGGAACACTGAAGCTTTCTTT.

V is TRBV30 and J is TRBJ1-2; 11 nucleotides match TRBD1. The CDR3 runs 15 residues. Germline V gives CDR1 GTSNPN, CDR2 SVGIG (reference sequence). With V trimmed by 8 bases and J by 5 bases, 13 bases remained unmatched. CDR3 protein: CALKTGDRGGYGYTF. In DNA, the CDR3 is TGTGCCCTAAAGACTGGGGACAGGGGGGGTTATGGCTACACCTTC.

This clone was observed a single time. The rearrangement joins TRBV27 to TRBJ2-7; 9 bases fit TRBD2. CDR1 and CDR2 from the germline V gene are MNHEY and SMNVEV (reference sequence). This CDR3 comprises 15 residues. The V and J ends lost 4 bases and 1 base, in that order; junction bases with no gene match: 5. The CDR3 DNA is TGTGCCAGCAGTTGGGTGGCGGGAGGGTCCTACGAGCAGTACTTC. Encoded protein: CASSWVAGGSYEQYF.

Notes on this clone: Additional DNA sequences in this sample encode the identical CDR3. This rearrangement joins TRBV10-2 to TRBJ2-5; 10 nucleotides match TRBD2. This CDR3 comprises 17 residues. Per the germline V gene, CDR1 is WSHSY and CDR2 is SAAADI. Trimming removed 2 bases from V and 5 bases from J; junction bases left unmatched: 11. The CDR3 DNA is TGCGCCAGCAGTGAGGCATGGACTAGCGGTAGTGGGGAGACCCAGTACTTC. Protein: CASSEAWTSGSGETQYF.

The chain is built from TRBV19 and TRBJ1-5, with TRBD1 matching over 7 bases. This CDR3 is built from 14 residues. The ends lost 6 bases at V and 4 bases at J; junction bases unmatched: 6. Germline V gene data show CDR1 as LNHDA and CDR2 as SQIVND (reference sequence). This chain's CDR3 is CASSKRTGNQPQHF. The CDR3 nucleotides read TGTGCCAGTAGCAAGAGGACAGGAAATCAGCCCCAGCATTTT.

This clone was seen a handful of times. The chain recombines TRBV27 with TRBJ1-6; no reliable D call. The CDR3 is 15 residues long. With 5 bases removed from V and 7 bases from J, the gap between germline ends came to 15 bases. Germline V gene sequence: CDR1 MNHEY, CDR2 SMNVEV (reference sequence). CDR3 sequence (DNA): TGTGCCAGCAGTGCGAGCTGGCGCCTAAATTCACCCCTCCACTTT. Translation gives CASSASWRLNSPLHF.

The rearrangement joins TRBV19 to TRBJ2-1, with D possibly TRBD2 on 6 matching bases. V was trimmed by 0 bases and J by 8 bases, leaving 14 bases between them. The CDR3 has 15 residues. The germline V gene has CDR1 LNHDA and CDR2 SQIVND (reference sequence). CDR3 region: CASSIDRESIDEQFF. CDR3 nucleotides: TGTGCCAGTAGTATAGACCGGGAGTCAATCGATGAGCAGTTCTTC.